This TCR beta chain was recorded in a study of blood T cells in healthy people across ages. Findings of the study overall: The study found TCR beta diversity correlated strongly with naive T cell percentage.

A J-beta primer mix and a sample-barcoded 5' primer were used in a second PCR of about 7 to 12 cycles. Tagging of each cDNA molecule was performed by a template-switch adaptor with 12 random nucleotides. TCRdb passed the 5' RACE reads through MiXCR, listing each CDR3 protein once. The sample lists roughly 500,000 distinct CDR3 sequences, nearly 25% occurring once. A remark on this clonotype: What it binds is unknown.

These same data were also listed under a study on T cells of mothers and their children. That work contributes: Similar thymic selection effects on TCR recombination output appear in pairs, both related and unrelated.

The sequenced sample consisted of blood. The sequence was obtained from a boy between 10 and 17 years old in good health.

The CDR3 region is CSARVSREQYF. CDR3 bases: TGCAGTGCTAGAGTAAGTCGCGAGCAGTACTTC. The gene calls are TRBV20-1 and TRBJ2-7; D is unclear. The CDR3 is 11 amino acids. Germline assignment: CDR1 DFQATT and CDR2 SNEGSKA (reference sequence). The ends were cut back, 1 base at V and 6 bases at J, with 7 bases in the middle.